A single sample is the source of the 29 T cell receptor beta chains below, sequenced in a study of PD-1 blockade in classical Hodgkin lymphoma. The method was immunoSEQ multiplex PCR; TCRdb's version includes in-frame clones alone and lacks a portion of them. The sample consists of approximately 150,000 clones, about four fifths of them appearing once. Brentuximab vedotin exposure varied, and every patient relapsed after autologous stem cell transplantation. Material: peripheral blood mononuclear cells (PBMCs), obtained before the second cycle of nivolumab. The receptor source for this set is a human donor with classical Hodgkin lymphoma.

Details on this clone: One end of the junction is discordant with germline, which a read error may explain. The chain recombines TRBV5-1 with TRBJ2-5; 10 bases align to TRBD1. The closer fit of TRBJ2-7 to the DNA end suggests the J call may be wrong. The CDR3 spans 14 residues. Germline V CDR1 and CDR2: SGHRS, YFSETQ. The CDR3: CASTLGQGQNEQYF. CDR3 coding DNA: TGCGCCAGCACCTTGGGACAGGGGCAAAACGAGCAGTACTTC.

In its sample, this clone was seen a few times. The V call is TRBV7-9, the J call TRBJ1-1; D uncertain. Trimming shortened V by 2 bases and J by 4 bases, and 11 bases separated the two germline ends. There are 14 residues in the CDR3. The germline CDR1 and CDR2 sequences are SEHNR and FQNEAQ (reference sequence). CDR3 DNA: TGTGCCAGCAGCTTATTTGGATCGACCACTGAAGCTTTCTTT. Protein product: CASSLFGSTTEAFF.

The chain joins TRBV5-1 to TRBJ2-1, with D perhaps TRBD1 (6 bases). Germline assignment: CDR1 SGHRS and CDR2 YFSETQ. The CDR3 spans 14 residues. V lost 0 bases and J lost 9, with 13 bases in between. CDR3 DNA: TGCGCCAGCAGCTTGGGGGGGCCAGGGATTGAGCAGTTCTTC. Residues: CASSLGGPGIEQFF.

The rearrangement links TRBV6-6 to TRBJ2-7, with 11 nucleotides matching TRBD1. V trimming: 2 bases; J trimming: 6 bases; junction bases outside the gene matches: 9. There are 16 residues in the CDR3. Looked up from germline, CDR1 is MNHNY and CDR2 is SVGAGI (reference sequence). The CDR3 sequence is CASSYRGQGDLSEQYF. The CDR3 DNA reads as TGTGCCAGCAGTTACCGGGGACAGGGGGATCTCAGCGAGCAGTACTTC.

As regards this clone: Distinct nucleotide sequences in the sample also encode this CDR3. The chain uses TRBV7-2 and TRBJ1-2; unclear D gene. The ends were cut back, 3 bases at V and 2 bases at J, with 10 bases in the middle. This CDR3 spans 14 amino acids. Germline loops: CDR1 SGHTA, CDR2 FQGNSA. The CDR3 bases are TGTGCCAGCAGCTTGGCCGGAGGAAACTATGGCTACACCTTC. It codes for CASSLAGGNYGYTF.

The chain carries TRBV18 and TRBJ2-7; 9 nucleotides line up with TRBD1. This CDR3 has 15 residues. With V trimmed by 2 bases and J by 2 bases, 4 bases remained unmatched. CDR1 is KGHSH, CDR2 LQKENI, per germline. DNA for the CDR3: TGTGCCAGCTCACCAGGGACAGGGATGACCTACGAGCAGTACTTC. Its protein product is CASSPGTGMTYEQYF.

The chain has TRBV7-6 and TRBJ2-1; unclear D gene. Looked up from germline, CDR1 is SGHVS and CDR2 is FNYEAQ. Trimming shortened V by 3 bases and J by 8 bases, and 14 bases separated the two germline ends. The CDR3 extends over 14 amino acids. CDR3 amino acids: CASSFTRSRDEQFF. Written as DNA, the CDR3 is TGTGCCAGCAGCTTTACAAGGTCGAGAGATGAGCAGTTCTTC.

V usage is TRBV7-9 and J usage is TRBJ2-7, with 9 bases that match TRBD2. This CDR3 is 14 amino acids long. The junction had 0 bases not matched to a gene; V was cut back by 2 bases and J by 1 base. Germline V gene sequence: CDR1 SEHNR, CDR2 FQNEAQ (reference sequence). The CDR3 reads CASSLLAGSYEQYF. CDR3 nucleotides: TGTGCCAGCAGCTTACTAGCGGGGTCCTACGAGCAGTACTTC. Full variable domain (missing parts from reference TRBV7-9 and TRBJ2-7): DTGVSQNPRHKITKRGQNVTFRCDPISEHNRLYWYRQTLGQGPEFLTYFQNEAQLEKSRLLSDRFSAERPKGSFSTLEIQRTEQGDSAMYLCASSLLAGSYEQYFGPGTRLTVT.

The chain has TRBV6-6 and TRBJ2-7; no firm D call. This CDR3 contains 11 residues. Germline CDR1 reads MNHNY; CDR2 reads SVGAGI (reference sequence). Trimming removed 7 bases from V and 3 bases from J, with 7 bases in between. CDR3 region: CASTDRYEQYF. CDR3 bases: TGTGCCAGCACCGATCGCTACGAGCAGTACTTC.

V and J are TRBV7-6 and TRBJ2-1; perhaps TRBD2 as D (5 bases). Looked up from germline, CDR1 is SGHVS and CDR2 is FNYEAQ. The CDR3 contains 13 residues. V was shortened by 0 bases and J by 6 bases, with 6 bases between the two germline ends. The CDR3 sequence: CASSLAEGNEQFF. In nucleotides, the CDR3 is TGTGCCAGCAGCTTAGCAGAGGGCAATGAGCAGTTCTTC.

V usage is TRBV11-2 and J usage is TRBJ2-7; 8 nucleotides line up with TRBD2. The CDR3 runs 16 residues. Germline assignment: CDR1 SGHAT and CDR2 FQNNGV. The ends lost 5 bases at V and 1 base at J; junction bases unmatched: 10. This CDR3 reads CASSPQNSGASYEQYF. CDR3 nucleotide sequence: TGTGCCAGCAGCCCCCAAAATAGCGGGGCATCCTACGAGCAGTACTTC.

This chain links TRBV28 with TRBJ2-1; D call uncertain. The CDR3 is made up of 17 amino acids. Germline V gives CDR1 MDHEN, CDR2 SYDVKM. Trimming pared 3 bases from V and 0 bases from J, leaving 15 bases between. As DNA, the CDR3 is TGTGCCAGCAGTTTGTTTTCCCTACGACACTCCTACAATGAGCAGTTCTTC. Residues: CASSLFSLRHSYNEQFF.

This clone was seen a handful of times. The V and J genes are TRBV9 and TRBJ1-3, with D hard to call. There are 15 residues in the CDR3. The V gene's germline CDR1 is SGDLS and CDR2 YYNGEE. Trimming removed 0 bases at V and 1 base at J, with 8 bases between. In DNA, the CDR3 is TGTGCCAGCAGCGTAGGCTGGAGGTCTGGAAACACCATATATTTT. Translation: CASSVGWRSGNTIYF. The whole variable domain, remainder taken from reference TRBV9 and TRBJ1-3, is DSGVTQTPKHLITATGQRVTLRCSPRSGDLSVYWYQQSLDQGLQFLIQYYNGEERAKGNILERFSAQQFPDLHSELNLSSLELGDSALYFCASSVGWRSGNTIYFGEGSWLTVV.

V usage is TRBV6-6 and J usage is TRBJ2-7, with D perhaps matching TRBD1 (5 bases). The CDR3 is made up of 14 amino acids. Looked up from germline, CDR1 is MNHNY and CDR2 is SVGAGI (reference sequence). Trimming cost V 8 bases and J 4 bases, with 18 bases left between them. This CDR3 reads CASLSSVTAYEQYF. The CDR3 bases are TGTGCCAGCCTCAGCAGTGTGACAGCTTACGAGCAGTACTTC.

J is TRBJ2-5 and V is TRBV7-6; D is unresolved. V was shortened by 3 bases and J by 3 bases, with 11 bases between the two germline ends. Germline loops: CDR1 SGHVS, CDR2 FNYEAQ. This CDR3 is 14 amino acids long. The CDR3 sequence: CASSLAGIEETQYF. For the CDR3, the DNA is TGTGCCAGCAGCTTGGCAGGAATAGAAGAGACCCAGTACTTC.

V usage is TRBV4-2 and J usage is TRBJ2-5; 13 bases map to TRBD2. CDR3 length equals 17 residues. Trimming at V came to 2 bases and at J to 2 bases, leaving 5 bases not matched to a gene. The germline gives CDR1 LGHNA, CDR2 YNFKEQ. The CDR3: CASSQTQTSGGQETQYF. Written as DNA, the CDR3 is TGTGCCAGCAGCCAAACCCAGACTAGCGGGGGGCAAGAGACCCAGTACTTC.

The chain joins TRBV6-6 to TRBJ1-1; 10 nucleotides line up with TRBD1. Germline lookup yields CDR1 MNHNY and CDR2 SVGAGI (reference sequence). J lost 11 bases, V lost 5 bases, and 8 bases had no gene match. This CDR3 is built from 13 residues. The CDR3 coding sequence is TGTGCCAGCAGTACGACAGGGGGCAGGGGGGCTTTCTTT. Translation: CASSTTGGRGAFF.

Comments on this clone: One junction end does not reproduce the germline sequence, and a read error may be involved. Other DNA variants within this sample encode the same CDR3. The rearrangement joins TRBV7-8 to TRBJ2-5; D may be TRBD1 or TRBD2 (6 bases each). CDR1 and CDR2 (germline): SGHVS, FQNEAQ. The CDR3 totals 12 residues. This chain's CDR3 is CASSPRGETQYF. Written as DNA, the CDR3 is TGTGCCAGCAGCCCGAGGGGGGAGACTCAGTACTTC.

V usage is TRBV27 and J usage is TRBJ1-6, with D possibly TRBD1 on 6 matching bases. CDR1 is MNHEY and CDR2 is SMNVEV in the germline V gene (reference sequence). This CDR3 has 18 amino acids. Between the trimmed V and J ends, which lost 5 bases and 4 bases, there was a span of 21 bases. The CDR3 is CASSMWGDTLGYNSPLHF. The CDR3 bases are TGTGCCAGCAGTATGTGGGGGGACACTCTTGGATATAATTCACCCCTCCACTTT.

This chain links TRBV15 with TRBJ2-1; D ambiguous. Trimming took off 4 bases at V and 5 bases at J, with 15 bases between the two ends. CDR1 LNHNV and CDR2 YYDKDF come from the germline V gene (reference sequence). This CDR3 region has 15 residues. CDR3 coding DNA: TGTGCCACCAGCAAAATGGCCCTAACCGACAATGAGCAGTTCTTC. Amino acids: CATSKMALTDNEQFF. Supplemented by reference TRBV15 and TRBJ2-1, the full variable domain reads DAMVIQNPRYQVTQFGKPVTLSCSQTLNHNVMYWYQQKSSQAPKLLFHYYDKDFNNEADTPDNFQSRRPNTSFCFLDIRSPGLGDTAMYLCATSKMALTDNEQFFGPGTRLTVL.

This chain uses TRBV29-1 with TRBJ2-4; D remains unclear. The length of the CDR3 is 12 residues. V lost 5 bases to trimming and J lost 6 bases, with 11 bases between them. Per the germline V gene, CDR1 is SQVTM and CDR2 is ANQGSEA. The CDR3 DNA sequence: TGCAGCGTTTCCTCTGGTGGAAACATTCAGTACTTC. Amino acid sequence: CSVSSGGNIQYF.

This clone showed up just a few times. The chain links TRBV6-5 to TRBJ2-7; no firm D call. This CDR3 region has 12 residues. Germline assignment: CDR1 MNHEY and CDR2 SVGAGI. Trimming stripped 2 bases from V and 1 base from J, with 3 bases between. In DNA, the CDR3 is TGTGCCAGCAGTTACCCTTCCTACGAGCAGTACTTC. The encoded protein is CASSYPSYEQYF.

The chain joins TRBV27 to TRBJ1-2, with TRBD1 matching 9 bases. Trimming removed 5 bases from V and 8 bases from J; junction bases left unmatched: 12. The length of the CDR3 is 15 residues. Germline V gives CDR1 MNHEY, CDR2 SMNVEV (reference sequence). The CDR3 loop reads CASSINPTGGKGYTF. CDR3 nucleotide sequence: TGTGCCAGCAGTATAAATCCGACAGGGGGGAAAGGCTACACCTTC.

The genes are TRBV4-1 and TRBJ1-1; D remains ambiguous. The CDR3 spans 18 residues. In germline, CDR1 is MGHRA, CDR2 YSYEKL. V gave up 1 base and J gave up 0 bases, with 18 bases separating them. CDR3 in DNA: TGCGCCAGCAGCCAAGTAGGAGCGGGTTTTAGAATGAACACTGAAGCTTTCTTT. Residues: CASSQVGAGFRMNTEAFF.

The CDR3 here is CASSDSQRLADTQYF. The CDR3 DNA reads TGTGCCAGTAGTGACAGCCAAAGGCTAGCAGATACGCAGTATTTT. V usage is TRBV19 and J usage is TRBJ2-3; weak D call: TRBD1 (5 bases). Germline V CDR1 and CDR2: LNHDA, SQIVND (reference sequence). V dropped 5 bases and J dropped 4 bases, with 16 bases sitting between them. The CDR3 has 15 amino acids.

The J gene is TRBJ2-7, the V gene TRBV27; D perhaps matches TRBD2 (7 bases). Per the germline V gene, CDR1 is MNHEY and CDR2 is SMNVEV (reference sequence). The V gene lost 2 bases and the J gene lost 3 bases, with 11 bases spanning the gap. The CDR3 totals 14 residues. This CDR3 is CASSLRGAGYEQYF. The CDR3 bases are TGTGCCAGCAGTTTACGGGGGGCGGGCTACGAGCAGTACTTC.

This clone was detected only once. The chain recombines TRBV7-6 with TRBJ1-2; 9 positions match TRBD1. The CDR3 contains 16 residues. Trimming removed 0 bases from V and 3 bases from J; junction bases left unmatched: 5. Germline CDR1 SGHVS, CDR2 FNYEAQ. The CDR3 region is CASSLASGTGYYGYTF. Written as DNA, the CDR3 is TGTGCCAGCAGCTTAGCCTCCGGGACAGGGTACTATGGCTACACCTTC. Full variable domain (rest looked up from reference TRBV7-6 and TRBJ1-2): GAGVSQSPRYKVTKRGQDVALRCDPISGHVSLYWYRQALGQGPEFLTYFNYEAQQDKSGLPNDRFSAERPEGSISTLTIQRTEQRDSAMYRCASSLASGTGYYGYTFGSGTRLTVV.

J is TRBJ1-2 and V is TRBV2, with 7 bases matching TRBD1. Losses at the gene ends were 0 bases for V and 4 bases for J; bases not matched to a gene: 2. Per germline, CDR1 SNHLY and CDR2 FYNNEI. This CDR3 has 14 amino acids. The CDR3 region has the DNA TGTGCCAGCAGTGAAGCGCCAGGGGGCTATGGCTACACCTTC. This sequence encodes CASSEAPGGYGYTF.

The chain uses TRBV4-2 and TRBJ1-1; no firm D call. Germline assignment: CDR1 LGHNA and CDR2 YNFKEQ. Trimming took 5 bases from V and 3 from J, leaving 13 bases between them. This CDR3 is 14 amino acids long. This CDR3 is CASSFRVGDTEAFF. Here the CDR3 DNA reads TGTGCCAGCAGCTTTAGGGTTGGGGACACTGAAGCTTTCTTT.